The clone carrying this TCR beta chain is a singleton in its sample. The data were obtained in a study of blood T cell repertoires in COVID-19. Study in general: T cells, B-cell-depleted T cells, or PBMCs supplied cDNA or gDNA.

The germline V and J ends were trimmed by 6 bases and 6 bases, with 17 bases remaining between them. CDR1 and CDR2 from the germline V gene are MNHEY and SMNVEV (reference sequence). This CDR3 is built from 14 residues. Clones were sequenced by immunoSEQ multiplex PCR, and TCRdb holds only the in-frame ones, with some missing. The sample consists of 130,000 to 150,000 clones, 81% of them appearing once. The sequencing input was peripheral blood. The receptor was derived from a human donor with acute or convalescent COVID-19. The donor label of this sample is uncertain. J is TRBJ1-2 and V is TRBV27; unclear D gene. CDR3 DNA sequence: TGTGCCAGCAGCCCCGGAGGGCTCTCCCATGGCTACACCTTC. Translation: CASSPGGLSHGYTF.